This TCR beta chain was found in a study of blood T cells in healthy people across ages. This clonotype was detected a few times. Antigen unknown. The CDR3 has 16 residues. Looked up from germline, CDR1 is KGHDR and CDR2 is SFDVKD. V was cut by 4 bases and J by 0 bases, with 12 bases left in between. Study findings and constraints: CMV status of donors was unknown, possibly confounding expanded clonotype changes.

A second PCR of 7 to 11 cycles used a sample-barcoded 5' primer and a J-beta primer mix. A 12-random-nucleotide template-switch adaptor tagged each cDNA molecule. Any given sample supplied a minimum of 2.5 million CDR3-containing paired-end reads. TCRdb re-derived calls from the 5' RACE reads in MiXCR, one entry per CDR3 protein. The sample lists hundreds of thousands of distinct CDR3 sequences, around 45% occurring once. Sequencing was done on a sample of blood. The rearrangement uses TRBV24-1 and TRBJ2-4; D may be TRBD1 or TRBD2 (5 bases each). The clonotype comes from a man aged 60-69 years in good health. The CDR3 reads CATSEEGTLAKNIQYF. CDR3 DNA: TGTGCCACCAGTGAAGAGGGGACCCTAGCCAAAAACATTCAGTACTTC.